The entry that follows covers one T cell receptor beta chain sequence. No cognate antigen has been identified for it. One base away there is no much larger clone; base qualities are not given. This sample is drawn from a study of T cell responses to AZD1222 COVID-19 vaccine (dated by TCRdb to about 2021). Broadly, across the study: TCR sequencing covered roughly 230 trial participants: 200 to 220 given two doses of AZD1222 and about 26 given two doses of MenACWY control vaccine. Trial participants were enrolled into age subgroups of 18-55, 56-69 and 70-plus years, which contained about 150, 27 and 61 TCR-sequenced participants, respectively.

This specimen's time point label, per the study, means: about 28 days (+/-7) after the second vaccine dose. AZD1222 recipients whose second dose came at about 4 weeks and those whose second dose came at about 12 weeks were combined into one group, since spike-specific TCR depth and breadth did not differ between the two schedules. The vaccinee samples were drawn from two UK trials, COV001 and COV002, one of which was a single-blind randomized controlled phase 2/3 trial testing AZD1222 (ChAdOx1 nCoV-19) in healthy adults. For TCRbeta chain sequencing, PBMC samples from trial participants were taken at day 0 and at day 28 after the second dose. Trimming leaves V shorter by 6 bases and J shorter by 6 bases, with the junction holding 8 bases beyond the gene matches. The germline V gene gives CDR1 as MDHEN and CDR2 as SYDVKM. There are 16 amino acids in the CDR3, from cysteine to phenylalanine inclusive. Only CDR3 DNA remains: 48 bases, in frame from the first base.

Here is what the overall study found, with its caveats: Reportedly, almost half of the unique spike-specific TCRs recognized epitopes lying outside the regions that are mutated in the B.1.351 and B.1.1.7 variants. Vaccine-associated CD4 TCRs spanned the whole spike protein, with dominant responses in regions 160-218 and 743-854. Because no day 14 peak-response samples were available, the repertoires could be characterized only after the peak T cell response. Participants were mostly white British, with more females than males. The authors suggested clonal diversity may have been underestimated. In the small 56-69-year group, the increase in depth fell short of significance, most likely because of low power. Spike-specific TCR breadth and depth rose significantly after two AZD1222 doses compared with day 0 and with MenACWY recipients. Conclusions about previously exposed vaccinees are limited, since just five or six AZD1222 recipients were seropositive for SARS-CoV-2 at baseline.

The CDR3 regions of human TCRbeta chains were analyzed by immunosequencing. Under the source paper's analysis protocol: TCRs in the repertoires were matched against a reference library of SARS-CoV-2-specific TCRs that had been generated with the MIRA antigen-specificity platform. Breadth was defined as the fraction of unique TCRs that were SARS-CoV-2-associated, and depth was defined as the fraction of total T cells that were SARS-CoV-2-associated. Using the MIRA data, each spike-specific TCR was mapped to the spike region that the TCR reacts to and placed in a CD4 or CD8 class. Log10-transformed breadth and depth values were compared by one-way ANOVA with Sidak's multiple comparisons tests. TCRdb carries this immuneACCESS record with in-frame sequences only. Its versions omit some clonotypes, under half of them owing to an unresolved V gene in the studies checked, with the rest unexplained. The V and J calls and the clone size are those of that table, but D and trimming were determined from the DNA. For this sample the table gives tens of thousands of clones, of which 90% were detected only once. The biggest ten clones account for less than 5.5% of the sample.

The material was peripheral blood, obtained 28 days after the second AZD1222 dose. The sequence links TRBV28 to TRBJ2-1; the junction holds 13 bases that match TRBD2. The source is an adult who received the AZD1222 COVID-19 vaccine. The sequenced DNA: TGTGCCAGCAGAAGACTAGCGGGGGGCTTAATCAATGAGCAGTTCTTC. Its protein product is CASRRLAGGLINEQFF. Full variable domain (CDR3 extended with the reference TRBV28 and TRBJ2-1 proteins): DVKVTQSSRYLVKRTGEKVFLECVQDMDHENMFWYRQDPGLGLRLIYFSYDVKMKEKGDIPEGYSVSREKKERFSLILESASTNQTSMYLCASRRLAGGLINEQFFGPGTRLTVL.